The 3 T cell receptor beta chains below come from one sample, sequenced in a study of blood T cells in healthy people across ages. With a J-beta primer mix and a sample-barcoded 5' primer, a second PCR ran about 7 to 11 cycles. TCRdb re-analysed the 5' RACE reads in MiXCR, keeping a single row per CDR3 protein. This table has around 690,000 distinct CDR3 sequences, 58% appearing once. The sequencing input was blood. These TCRs come from a man between 60 and 75 years old in good health.

This clonotype occurred a few times. The genes are TRBV20-1 and TRBJ2-5; perhaps TRBD2 as D (5 bases). Looked up from germline, CDR1 is DFQATT and CDR2 is SNEGSKA (reference sequence). V lost 6 bases to trimming and J lost 5 bases, with 13 bases between them. The CDR3 runs to 12 residues. CDR3 amino acids: CSALALGETQYF. DNA of the CDR3: TGCAGTGCCCTCGCACTAGGGGAGACCCAGTACTTC.

Only a few counts were recorded for this clonotype. The chain combines TRBV11-2 with TRBJ2-5, with D maybe TRBD2 (7 bases). Germline CDR1 reads SGHAT; CDR2 reads FQNNGV. The CDR3 totals 14 residues. V gave up 7 bases and J gave up 4 bases, with 16 bases separating them. The DNA for the CDR3 is TGTGCCAGCACCAAAAGGGGGGAGGGAGAGACCCAGTACTTC. Protein: CASTKRGEGETQYF.

The chain has TRBV11-3 and TRBJ2-1; D may be TRBD1 (6 bases). CDR1 is SGHNT and CDR2 is YENEEA in the germline V gene. This CDR3 is 19 amino acids long. Trimming took 3 bases from V and 0 from J, leaving 21 bases between them. The CDR3 sequence is CASSLGVGVLGASYNEQFF. CDR3 DNA: TGTGCCAGCAGCTTGGGCGTGGGGGTCTTGGGGGCCTCCTACAATGAGCAGTTCTTC.